This entry concerns a single T cell receptor beta chain. Specified treatment: oral pan-JAK inhibitor, 5-10 mg twice daily. RNA was extracted and reverse transcribed into cDNA as the sequencing template. Sequencing used immunoSEQ multiplex PCR; TCRdb keeps in-frame clones, though not all of them. The top ten clones hold around 4.2% of a sample with around 190,000 clones, 64% of them seen once. The record originates from a study of CD8+ T cells in alopecia areata. Germline CDR1 is LNHDA and CDR2 is SQIVND (reference sequence). V lost 6 bases, J lost 0 bases, and 16 bases stayed unmatched. CDR3 length: 18 amino acids.

Specimen: CD4+ T cells sorted from blood, collected at week 4, from a patient treated with tofacitinib. This clonotype was sampled from a human donor with alopecia areata. The V gene is TRBV19, the J gene TRBJ1-1; 7 nucleotides match TRBD1. The CDR3 DNA is TGTGCCAGTAGCCCCCGACAGGGAAGGGGCGCTATGAACACTGAAGCTTTCTTT. Protein product: CASSPRQGRGAMNTEAFF.